This T cell receptor beta chain was sequenced during a study of cytomegalovirus exposure and HLA in healthy donors. Study-wide points: Donors belonging to an Asian-associated ancestry cluster reportedly showed fewer N-insertions in productive TCRs than the roughly 700-donor mean, according to what a later analysis found. In an earlier analysis, productive rearrangement rates for most beta V segments clustered near 87% or 30%.

In regard to this clone: The antigen remains unidentified.

PCR used 60 Vbeta primers and 13 Jbeta primers. Profiled with immunoSEQ multiplex PCR; TCRdb holds only in-frame clones, not every one. The sample lists more than 95,000 clones; 81% were seen once. Whereas donors were nominally healthy upon sampling, unrecorded immune exposures were probable. The CDR3 is made up of 16 amino acids. Per the germline V gene, CDR1 is SGDLS and CDR2 is YYNGEE. V dropped 0 bases and J dropped 0 bases, with 10 bases sitting between them. The TCR sequence derives from a woman aged 25 to 45 in good health and CMV-seronegative. Input material: PBMCs. The rearrangement joins TRBV9 to TRBJ2-1; a possible D gene is TRBD2 (5 bases). CDR3 loop: CASSVVVASSYNEQFF. CDR3 DNA sequence: TGTGCCAGCAGCGTAGTTGTAGCGAGCTCCTACAATGAGCAGTTCTTC.